A selection of T cell receptor beta chains follows, all from one sample in a study of T cell repertoires in cytomegalovirus infection. TCRdb itself ran the reads through MiXCR, one entry per CDR3 protein. The table shows 600,000 to 800,000 distinct CDR3 sequences, with about 24% occurring only once. The sample taken for sequencing was CD8+ T cells from PBMCs. The receptors come from a human donor in good health (CMV status not recorded). Some clones in this sample may be carry-over from other donors' samples. The CDR3 runs from the conserved cysteine through the conserved F or W. Fields, in order: clone size, V gene, CDR3 protein. The size of a clone is reported for some rows only, either as once, few or many, or as a class for expanded clones.

clone size: -; V gene: TRBV9; CDR3 protein: CASSVVARATDTQYF
clone size: many; V gene: TRBV7-9; CDR3 protein: CASSPGTGVKETQYF
clone size: many; V gene: TRBV7-8; CDR3 protein: CASSFGDYNEQFF
clone size: few; V gene: TRBV6-2/TRBV6-3; CDR3 protein: CASSPGRGPVGYTF
clone size: few; V gene: TRBV20-1; CDR3 protein: CSARDDGATPTYNEQFF
clone size: few; V gene: TRBV25-1; CDR3 protein: CASSEYIGGVNEQFF
clone size: once; V gene: TRBV12-3/TRBV12-4; CDR3 protein: CASSPPGGWSYNEQFF
clone size: many; V gene: TRBV11-2; CDR3 protein: CASSLERGAYQETQYF
clone size: few; V gene: TRBV29-1; CDR3 protein: CSVVGGSSYEQYF
clone size: many; V gene: TRBV7-2; CDR3 protein: CASSPGRGIHQPQHF
clone size: -; V gene: TRBV7-9; CDR3 protein: CASSFFNTEAFF
clone size: few; V gene: TRBV14; CDR3 protein: CASSQGLTGLRETQYF
clone size: many; V gene: TRBV7-2; CDR3 protein: CASSFYPAGVTDTQYF
clone size: -; V gene: TRBV5-1; CDR3 protein: CASSPQGGGNNEQFF
clone size: -; V gene: TRBV20-1; CDR3 protein: CSAHVATYNEQFF
clone size: -; V gene: TRBV4-1; CDR3 protein: CASSPVKANTEAFF
clone size: -; V gene: TRBV10-3; CDR3 protein: CAISESQNTEAFF
clone size: few; V gene: TRBV4-3; CDR3 protein: CASSQDRGKVEKLFF
clone size: many; V gene: TRBV4-1; CDR3 protein: CASNDRAGELFF
clone size: -; V gene: TRBV4-1; CDR3 protein: CASSRLGQEYNSPLHF
clone size: -; V gene: TRBV27; CDR3 protein: CASSFSSGELYNEQFF
clone size: -; V gene: TRBV7-6; CDR3 protein: CASSLASSGGAYNEQFF
clone size: few; V gene: TRBV6-2/TRBV6-3; CDR3 protein: CASSYTHPGQPQHF
clone size: -; V gene: TRBV20-1; CDR3 protein: CSAYRGDSYEQYF
clone size: many; V gene: TRBV4-1; CDR3 protein: CASSQAVAGGAYNEQFF
clone size: -; V gene: TRBV28; CDR3 protein: CASSLAETGSPLHF
clone size: -; V gene: TRBV5-6; CDR3 protein: CASSVDSSGTGELFF